These T cell receptor beta chains were read from a single sample in a study of a mutant IDH1 vaccine in newly diagnosed glioma. Libraries were prepared by immunoSEQ multiplex PCR; TCRdb keeps only in-frame clonotypes and omits some of them. The data show under 80,000 clones, around 85% seen once. The sequencing here drew on PBMCs, taken from a glioma patient treated with radiotherapy, temozolomide or both. The receptor source for this set is a young man with glioma. Each CDR3 is given with its conserved first and last residue. D genes are given only for firm matches. Size values are once, few and many counts, or a class for expanded clones, and some rows have none.

TRBV4-2,TRBJ1-5,.,.,CASSQEYRAPQHF,TGTGCCAGCAGCCAAGAGTACAGGGCGCCCCAGCATTTT
TRBV4-1,TRBJ2-4,.,TRBD2,CASSPLAGMAKNIQYF,TGCGCCAGCAGCCCCTTAGCGGGGATGGCCAAAAACATTCAGTACTTC
TRBV7-2,TRBJ1-6,.,.,CASNNRVYNSPLHF,TGTGCCAGCAACAACAGGGTATATAATTCACCCCTCCACTTT
TRBV27,TRBJ1-2,.,.,CASSLVGGSHGYTF,TGTGCCAGCAGTTTGGTTGGGGGCAGCCATGGCTACACCTTC
TRBV25-1,TRBJ1-1,.,.,CASSGTEAFF,TGTGCCAGCAGTGGCACTGAAGCTTTCTTT
TRBV30,TRBJ1-1,.,.,CAWSVTRHTEAFF,TGTGCCTGGAGTGTTACCCGGCACACTGAAGCTTTCTTT
TRBV9,TRBJ1-6,.,TRBD1,CASSARGIGNSPLHF,TGTGCCAGCAGCGCCAGGGGGATCGGTAATTCACCCCTCCACTTT
TRBV5-1,TRBJ1-2,.,TRBD1,CASSSTGARPNGYTF,TGCGCCAGCAGCAGTACAGGGGCTCGCCCAAATGGCTACACCTTC
TRBV6-1,TRBJ2-2,.,TRBD1,CASSRQGSGGELFF,TGTGCCAGCAGTAGACAGGGGTCGGGCGGGGAGCTGTTTTTT
TRBV19,TRBJ2-2,.,.,CASMTLLMTGTDTGELFF,TGTGCCAGTATGACCCTTCTCATGACAGGGACTGACACCGGGGAGCTGTTTTTT
TRBV6-5,TRBJ1-5,.,.,CASGAHNSNQPQHF,TGTGCCAGCGGTGCCCACAATAGCAATCAGCCCCAGCATTTT
TRBV18,TRBJ2-2,.,.,CASSPQQGDTGELFF,TGTGCCAGCTCACCGCAACAGGGAGACACCGGGGAGCTGTTTTTT
TRBV7-9,TRBJ1-6,.,TRBD1,CASSHRQGDNSPLHF,TGTGCCAGCAGTCACCGACAGGGCGATAATTCACCCCTCCACTTT
TRBV28,TRBJ2-7,.,.,CASSRKVSPHGWLIEQYF,TGTGCCAGCAGCCGTAAGGTATCCCCACATGGGTGGTTGATCGAGCAGTACTTC
TRBV5-1,TRBJ2-3,.,.,CASSKQGKPDTQYF,TGCGCCAGCAGCAAACAGGGAAAACCAGATACGCAGTATTTT
TRBV27,TRBJ2-7,.,.,CASRTASLSYEQYF,TGTGCCAGCAGAACGGCCTCCCTCTCCTACGAGCAGTACTTC
TRBV29-1,TRBJ1-5,.,TRBD1,CSVKDRANQPQHF,TGCAGCGTGAAGGACAGGGCCAATCAGCCCCAGCATTTT
TRBV7-2,TRBJ1-2,.,TRBD1,CASSPRTGDYGYTF,TGTGCCAGCAGCCCAAGGACAGGGGACTATGGCTACACCTTC
TRBV11-2,TRBJ1-1,.,.,CASSLGSAADTEAFF,TGTGCCAGCAGCTTAGGATCGGCGGCTGACACTGAAGCTTTCTTT
TRBV28,TRBJ1-4,once,.,CASSSPGGSGEKLFF,TGTGCCAGCAGTTCCCCCGGGGGGTCGGGGGAAAAACTGTTTTTT
TRBV7-2,TRBJ2-6,.,.,CASSSTTIGVGANVLTF,TGTGCCAGCAGCTCAACCACGATAGGAGTCGGGGCCAACGTCCTGACTTTC
TRBV6-5,TRBJ2-7,.,TRBD2,CASGKGTTYYEQYF,TGTGCCAGCGGGAAAGGGACTACCTACTACGAGCAGTACTTC
TRBV6-6,TRBJ1-5,.,TRBD1,CASGTTGILNQPQHF,TGTGCCAGCGGAACGACAGGGATTCTCAATCAGCCCCAGCATTTT
TRBV19,TRBJ2-2,.,.,CASKRQPNTGELFF,TGTGCCAGTAAGCGACAGCCAAACACCGGGGAGCTGTTTTTT
TRBV10-1,TRBJ2-1,.,.,CASSLQKRGLGSYNEQFF,TGCGCCAGCAGTTTACAGAAACGAGGCTTGGGCTCCTACAATGAGCAGTTCTTC
TRBV7-9,TRBJ2-5,.,.,CASSIPRASQETQYF,TGTGCCAGCAGCATCCCCAGGGCATCCCAAGAGACCCAGTACTTC
TRBV25-1,TRBJ1-3,.,.,CASSEFGFSGNTIYF,TGTGCCAGCAGTGAATTCGGTTTCTCTGGAAACACCATATATTTT
TRBV18,TRBJ1-4,few,.,CASSGLGEKLFF,TGTGCCAGCTCCGGGCTCGGGGAAAAACTGTTTTTT
TRBV18,TRBJ1-3,.,.,CASSPGQNTIYF,TGTGCCAGCTCACCAGGCCAAAACACCATATATTTT
TRBV2,TRBJ1-5,once,.,CASRPGVYSNQPQHF,TGTGCCAGCAGGCCCGGGGTTTATAGCAATCAGCCCCAGCATTTT
TRBV5-1,TRBJ2-1,.,.,CASSLTLAALNNEQFF,TGCGCCAGCAGCTTAACCTTAGCCGCCCTTAACAATGAGCAGTTCTTC
TRBV18,TRBJ1-4,.,.,CASSARGDWTTNEKLFF,TGTGCCAGCTCAGCCCGAGGGGACTGGACAACTAATGAAAAACTGTTTTTT
TRBV9,TRBJ2-3,.,.,CASSPRSASTDTQYF,TGTGCCAGCAGCCCCCGAAGCGCGAGCACAGATACGCAGTATTTT
TRBV29-1,TRBJ1-2,.,TRBD1,CSGGQGASDYGYTF,TGCAGCGGGGGACAGGGGGCTTCTGATTATGGCTACACCTTC
TRBV19,TRBJ2-1,.,.,CASSIAGNSYNEQFF,TGTGCCAGTAGTATTGCCGGGAACTCCTACAATGAGCAGTTCTTC
TRBV5-1,TRBJ1-2,.,TRBD1,CASSPPQGAYGYTF,TGCGCCAGCAGTCCCCCACAGGGGGCCTATGGCTACACCTTC
TRBV11-2,TRBJ2-2,.,TRBD1,CASSRRLGDRGLRAGELFF,TGTGCCAGCAGCCGCCGCTTAGGGGACAGGGGGCTTAGGGCCGGGGAGCTGTTTTTT
TRBV19,TRBJ2-3,.,.,CASSIRHTDTQYF,TGTGCCAGTAGTATCCGGCATACAGATACGCAGTATTTT
TRBV7-2,TRBJ1-1,few,.,CASSLAISNTEAFF,TGTGCCAGCAGCTTAGCGATTAGTAACACTGAAGCTTTCTTT
TRBV5-4,TRBJ2-5,.,.,CASSFKIGNYQETQYF,TGTGCCAGCAGCTTTAAAATCGGCAATTACCAAGAGACCCAGTACTTC
TRBV19,TRBJ1-3,medium-sized,.,CASSISGMSGNTIYF,TGTGCCAGTAGTATATCGGGGATGTCTGGAAACACCATATATTTT
TRBV10-2,TRBJ1-3,.,.,CASSVKGHQNTIYF,TGCGCCAGCAGTGTAAAGGGACACCAAAACACCATATATTTT
TRBV14,TRBJ2-7,.,.,CASSPASFPYEQYF,TGTGCCAGCAGCCCTGCCAGCTTCCCCTACGAGCAGTACTTC
TRBV29-1,TRBJ1-2,.,.,CSVLGEPLNYGYTF,TGCAGCGTTCTGGGCGAGCCTCTGAACTATGGCTACACCTTC
TRBV10-2,TRBJ2-3,.,.,CASSDTGWGTDTQYF,TGCGCCAGCAGTGATACTGGGTGGGGGACAGATACGCAGTATTTT
TRBV7-9,TRBJ1-1,few,.,CASSFSPSEAFF,TGTGCCAGCAGCTTCTCCCCATCTGAAGCTTTCTTT
TRBV5-1,TRBJ2-1,.,.,CASSLEDTDEQFF,TGCGCCAGCAGCTTGGAGGACACCGATGAGCAGTTCTTC
TRBV6-1,TRBJ1-2,.,TRBD1,CASSTGGSTAYGYTF,TGTGCCAGCAGCACAGGGGGCTCAACGGCCTATGGCTACACCTTC
TRBV2,TRBJ2-1,once,.,CASSESGPLNGGEQFF,TGTGCCAGCAGTGAAAGCGGGCCCTTAAACGGAGGTGAGCAGTTCTTC
TRBV7-9,TRBJ1-5,.,.,CASSKGLTHQPQHF,TGTGCCAGCAGCAAGGGACTGACTCATCAGCCCCAGCATTTT
TRBV10-3,TRBJ1-5,.,.,CAISEGNNQPQHF,TGTGCCATCAGTGAGGGGAACAATCAGCCCCAGCATTTT
TRBV28,TRBJ1-1,.,.,CASRVNTEAFF,TGTGCCAGCAGGGTGAACACTGAAGCTTTCTTT